This entry lists 32 T cell receptor beta chains sequenced from one sample in a study of blood T cell repertoires in COVID-19. Clones were sequenced by immunoSEQ multiplex PCR, and TCRdb holds only the in-frame ones, with some missing. The data contain 300,000 to 400,000 clones, roughly nine tenths of them singletons. What was sequenced was PBMCs or T cells enriched from blood (not recorded which). The receptors derive from a man aged 55 to 69 who had recovered from COVID-19.

The gene calls are TRBV15 and TRBJ2-1; possible D gene TRBD1, 6 bases. V was trimmed by 2 bases and J by 11 bases, leaving 16 bases between them. In germline, CDR1 is LNHNV, CDR2 YYDKDF (reference sequence). The CDR3 has 14 amino acids. DNA for the CDR3: TGTGCCACCAGCAGAAGGATGGGTGGGGGCCAGCAGTTCTTC. Its translation is CATSRRMGGGQQFF.

The chain employs TRBV5-1 and TRBJ1-1, with no clear D. CDR1 and CDR2 (germline): SGHRS, YFSETQ. V was clipped by 6 bases and J by 8 bases, with 20 bases between them. The CDR3 loop spans 14 amino acids. CDR3 bases: TGCGCCAGCAAACCGGCCACCAGCGCCCCCGAAGCTTTCTTT. Translation: CASKPATSAPEAFF.

This chain uses TRBV10-3 with TRBJ2-2; 7 bases are shared with TRBD2. Germline V gene data show CDR1 as ENHRY and CDR2 as SYGVKD. V was pared by 3 bases and J by 3 bases, with 7 bases of the junction left unmatched. This CDR3 region has 16 residues. The CDR3 spells CAISELRLAHTGELFF. The CDR3, as DNA: TGTGCCATCAGTGAACTGAGACTAGCCCACACCGGGGAGCTGTTTTTT.

The gene calls are TRBV19 and TRBJ1-6; 7 bases fit TRBD1. Germline lookup yields CDR1 LNHDA and CDR2 SQIVND (reference sequence). V shed 7 bases, J shed 8 bases, and the junction held 8 bases outside the gene matches. CDR3 size: 14 residues. The CDR3 DNA follows: TGTGCCAGTACTTCGACAGGGTGGGATTCACCCCTCCACTTT. Its translation: CASTSTGWDSPLHF.

The V gene is TRBV5-1, the J gene TRBJ2-1, with TRBD2 matching 10 bases. Germline trimming cut 0 bases from V and 8 bases from J; bases unmatched to any gene: 2. CDR3 length: 14 amino acids. In germline, CDR1 is SGHRS, CDR2 YFSETQ. The CDR3 DNA reads TGCGCCAGCAGCTTGGTCCTAGCGGGAGATGAGCAGTTCTTC. Translation gives CASSLVLAGDEQFF.

In its sample, this clone was seen a few times. The gene calls are TRBV21-1 and TRBJ1-4. TRBV21-1 is flagged as a pseudogene. CDR3 length: 14 residues. CDR3 sequence: CASSKAGGNEKLFF. The CDR3 DNA reads TGTGCCAGCAGCAAAGCGGGAGGTAATGAAAAACTGTTTTTT.

V gene TRBV5-6 combines with J gene TRBJ1-4, with D tentatively TRBD1 (6 bases). The CDR3 is 17 residues long. Trimming removed 6 bases at V and 0 bases at J, with 18 bases between. Germline values: CDR1 SGHDT, CDR2 YYEEEE. Written as DNA, the CDR3 is TGTGCCAGCACCTCGCTGGGACACCTTGCAACTAATGAAAAACTGTTTTTT. Translation: CASTSLGHLATNEKLFF.

This chain uses TRBV7-2 with TRBJ2-7; no clear D. CDR3 size: 14 residues. V gave up 3 bases and J gave up 2 bases, with 11 bases separating them. Looked up from germline, CDR1 is SGHTA and CDR2 is FQGNSA. The CDR3 spells CASSFPSKPYEQYF. The CDR3, as DNA: TGTGCCAGCAGCTTTCCATCTAAACCCTACGAGCAGTACTTC.

The chain is built from TRBV24-1 and TRBJ1-2; D is unclear. The V gene's germline CDR1 is KGHDR and CDR2 SFDVKD. V was pared by 4 bases and J by 8 bases, with 13 bases between. The CDR3 has 13 residues. CDR3: CATSDGTGGGYTF. The CDR3 DNA follows: TGTGCCACCAGTGACGGTACGGGTGGGGGCTACACCTTC.

The rearrangement joins TRBV5-1 to TRBJ1-4; 7 bases are a match to TRBD1. J lost 8 bases, V lost 4 bases, and 8 bases had no gene match. Germline V CDR1 and CDR2: SGHRS, YFSETQ. CDR3 size: 14 residues. The CDR3 sequence: CASSGQGGREKLFF. CDR3 DNA: TGCGCCAGCAGCGGGCAGGGGGGTCGGGAAAAACTGTTTTTT.

The V and J genes are TRBV14 and TRBJ1-6; 9 bases line up with TRBD1. The CDR3 is made up of 15 amino acids. Germline trimming cut 3 bases from V and 6 bases from J; bases unmatched to any gene: 3. CDR1 SGHDN and CDR2 FVKESK come from the germline V gene. The CDR3 sequence is CASSHTGGSNSPLHF. In DNA form, the CDR3 reads TGTGCCAGCAGCCATACAGGGGGCAGTAATTCACCCCTCCACTTT. The full variable domain, with the rest looked up from reference TRBV14 and TRBJ1-6, is EAGVTQFPSHSVIEKGQTVTLRCDPISGHDNLYWYRRVMGKEIKFLLHFVKESKQDESGMPNNRFLAERTGGTYSTLKVQPAELEDSGVYFCASSHTGGSNSPLHFGNGTRLTVT.

Only one count was recorded for this clone. The chain uses TRBV4-3 and TRBJ2-5; no definite D call. Trimming left V 5 bases short and J 7 bases short, with 14 bases between. Germline V CDR1 and CDR2: LGHNA, YSLEER. The CDR3 sequence is 13 residues long. The CDR3 spells CASSATYRRTQYF. The CDR3 DNA reads as TGCGCCAGCAGCGCGACGTACCGGAGGACCCAGTACTTC.

This clone was recorded once. V gene TRBV11-2 combines with J gene TRBJ1-5; TRBD1 aligns across 9 bases. Germline V gene lookup returns CDR1 SGHAT and CDR2 FQNNGV. Losses at the gene ends were 4 bases for V and 6 bases for J; bases not matched to a gene: 10. The CDR3 runs to 16 residues. The CDR3 region has the DNA TGTGCCAGCAGCTCAAACACAGGGGGCTTGGGTCAGCCCCAGCATTTT. It yields the protein CASSSNTGGLGQPQHF. The variable domain in full, with the rest retrieved from reference TRBV11-2 and TRBJ1-5, is EAGVAQSPRYKIIEKRQSVAFWCNPISGHATLYWYQQILGQGPKLLIQFQNNGVVDDSQLPKDRFSAERLKGVDSTLKIQPAKLEDSAVYLCASSSNTGGLGQPQHFGDGTRLSIL.

This sequence joins TRBV5-6 and TRBJ2-7; 7 positions match TRBD2. V lost 2 bases and J lost 3; bases outside the gene matches: 5. Germline V CDR1 and CDR2: SGHDT, YYEEEE. The CDR3 is 14 amino acids. The CDR3 here is CASSFSPGGYEQYF. As DNA, the CDR3 is TGTGCCAGCAGCTTTTCACCGGGGGGCTACGAGCAGTACTTC. The variable domain in full, with the rest retrieved from reference TRBV5-6 and TRBJ2-7, is DAGVTQSPTHLIKTRGQQVTLRCSPKSGHDTVSWYQQALGQGPQFIFQYYEEEERQRGNFPDRFSGHQFPNYSSELNVNALLLGDSALYLCASSFSPGGYEQYFGPGTRLTVT.

The chain recombines TRBV12-3 or TRBV12-4 with TRBJ1-2; 7 positions match TRBD1. The junction had 8 bases not matched to a gene; V was cut back by 7 bases and J by 6 bases. This CDR3 has 13 residues. The CDR3 sequence is CASNLDRENGYTF. Written as DNA, the CDR3 is TGTGCCAGCAACCTAGACAGGGAGAATGGCTACACCTTC.

The genes are TRBV5-1 and TRBJ2-1; 10 positions agree with TRBD1. This CDR3 comprises 14 residues. V was pared by 5 bases and J by 4 bases, with 3 bases of the junction left unmatched. Germline CDR1 and CDR2: SGHRS and YFSETQ. CDR3 nucleotides: TGCGCCAGCAGTCGGGACAGGGGATACAATGAGCAGTTCTTC. Encoded protein: CASSRDRGYNEQFF.

This sequence joins TRBV5-3 and TRBJ2-1, with 13 bases fitting TRBD2. TRBV5-3 is known as an ORF, though its function is uncertain. CDR3 length: 18 residues. The V and J ends lost 3 bases and 7 bases, in that order; junction bases with no gene match: 13. In nucleotides, the CDR3 is TGTGCCAGAAGCTGCGAACCTCGGACTAGCGGGAGTGAGAATGAGCAGTTCTTC. It codes for CARSCEPRTSGSENEQFF.

V is TRBV2 and J is TRBJ1-2, with D perhaps TRBD1 (5 bases). V shed 3 bases and J shed 8 bases, with 22 bases lying between them. CDR3 length: 16 residues. The V gene's germline CDR1 is SNHLY and CDR2 FYNNEI. The CDR3 sequence is CASSDSEGPFVLGYTF. The CDR3 region has the DNA TGTGCCAGCAGTGACTCGGAGGGACCCTTTGTTTTGGGCTACACCTTC.

This clone showed up just once. This chain uses TRBV27 with TRBJ1-2, with 11 positions matching TRBD1. The CDR3 has 15 amino acids. The junction had 4 bases not matched to a gene; V was cut back by 3 bases and J by 4 bases. The germline V gene has CDR1 MNHEY and CDR2 SMNVEV (reference sequence). CDR3 nucleotide sequence: TGTGCCAGCAGTTTCGGACAGGGGGCGATCTATGGCTACACCTTC. Its translation: CASSFGQGAIYGYTF.

This clone was counted a single time. This sequence joins TRBV5-4 and TRBJ2-3; D is possibly TRBD1 (6 bases). V lost 1 base and J 8 bases, leaving 20 bases between the germline ends. CDR1 is SGHNT, CDR2 YYREEE, per germline (reference sequence). The CDR3 has 16 amino acids. The CDR3 is CASSLMENRDVGTQYF. The CDR3 nucleotides are TGTGCCAGCAGCTTGATGGAGAACAGGGATGTAGGTACGCAGTATTTT. Full variable domain (outside the CDR3, taken from reference TRBV5-4 and TRBJ2-3): ETGVTQSPTHLIKTRGQQVTLRCSSQSGHNTVSWYQQALGQGPQFIFQYYREEENGRGNFPPRFSGLQFPNYSSELNVNALELDDSALYLCASSLMENRDVGTQYFGPGTRLTVL.

The chain joins TRBV2 to TRBJ1-5; a weak D match, TRBD1 (5 bases). The V end lost 6 bases, the J end lost 4 bases, and 16 bases lay between the germline ends. The CDR3 is 15 residues long. In germline, CDR1 is SNHLY, CDR2 FYNNEI. This CDR3 is CASSYQTVRNQPQHF. In DNA, the CDR3 is TGTGCCAGCAGCTACCAGACAGTGAGGAATCAGCCCCAGCATTTT.

V is TRBV3-1 (or the pseudogene TRBV3-2) and J is TRBJ2-3, with 11 bases that match TRBD2. The ends lost 4 bases at V and 0 bases at J; junction bases unmatched: 3. Looked up from germline, CDR1 is LGHDT and CDR2 is YNNKEL (reference sequence). The CDR3 is 16 residues long. For the CDR3, the DNA is TGTGCCAGCAGCCTCTGGACTAGCGGGAGCACAGATACGCAGTATTTT. Protein product: CASSLWTSGSTDTQYF.

V and J are TRBV28 and TRBJ2-3, with TRBD2 as a possible D gene (5 bases). CDR1 and CDR2 from the germline V gene are MDHEN and SYDVKM. The CDR3 extends over 15 amino acids. V lost 7 bases and J 4 bases, leaving 18 bases between the germline ends. This CDR3 is CASTLEGLKADTQYF. The CDR3 bases are TGTGCCAGCACCCTAGAGGGTCTTAAAGCAGATACGCAGTATTTT.

This chain links TRBV30 with TRBJ2-2; TRBD2 aligns across 8 bases. V lost 0 bases and J lost 0; bases outside the gene matches: 0. Germline CDR1 GTSNPN, CDR2 SVGIG (reference sequence). The CDR3 runs 15 residues. The CDR3 nucleotides are TGTGCCTGGAGTGTAGCGGGAGCGAACACCGGGGAGCTGTTTTTT. It is translated as CAWSVAGANTGELFF.

The chain uses TRBV7-3 and TRBJ1-2; 9 nucleotides line up with TRBD1. V shed 4 bases and J 6 bases; nucleotides not matched to a gene: 9. Germline values: CDR1 SGHTA, CDR2 FQGTGA. The CDR3 has 15 amino acids. CDR3: CASSSPGTGMDGYTF. The CDR3 DNA sequence: TGTGCCAGCAGCTCCCCCGGGACAGGGATGGATGGCTACACCTTC.

A remark on this clone: A junction boundary mismatches the germline segment, possibly from a read error. The chain uses TRBV19 and TRBJ2-7, with 7 bases aligning to TRBD1. The CDR3 is 14 amino acids. Germline loops: CDR1 LNHDA, CDR2 SQIVND (reference sequence). In DNA form, the CDR3 reads TGTGCCAGTAGTAAACAGGGGCCCTCCCACGAGCAGTACTTC. It translates to CASSKQGPSHEQYF.

This rearrangement joins TRBV6-5 to TRBJ2-2; D perhaps matches TRBD1 (6 bases). The CDR3 is 14 amino acids. Germline CDR1 reads MNHEY; CDR2 reads SVGAGI. Trimming shortened V by 4 bases and J by 4 bases, and 10 bases separated the two germline ends. This CDR3 reads CASSFTGTTGELFF. CDR3 in DNA: TGTGCCAGCAGTTTTACAGGGACCACCGGGGAGCTGTTTTTT.

This clone appeared a few times. The chain links TRBV9 to TRBJ2-1, with 8 nucleotides matching TRBD2. CDR1 is SGDLS and CDR2 is YYNGEE in the germline V gene. The CDR3 runs 15 residues. The ends lost 5 bases at V and 5 bases at J; junction bases unmatched: 9. The CDR3 DNA sequence: TGTGCCAGCAGTCCTTTGGCGGGAGGCCACAATGAGCAGTTCTTC. It specifies CASSPLAGGHNEQFF.

The chain employs TRBV5-1 and TRBJ1-2; 9 bases are a match to TRBD1. This CDR3 has 14 residues. Germline values: CDR1 SGHRS, CDR2 YFSETQ. V lost 3 bases, J lost 3 bases, and 3 bases stayed unmatched. CDR3 coding DNA: TGCGCCAGCAGCTCGACAGGGGGACACTATGGCTACACCTTC. This encodes CASSSTGGHYGYTF.

Only one count was recorded for this clone. DNA of the CDR3: TGTGCCAGCAGCAAAAGGCTAGCGGGGGGATTCACAGATACGCAGTATTTT. As protein: CASSKRLAGGFTDTQYF. The gene calls are TRBV21-1 and TRBJ2-3; no check of the table's D call, TRBD2, against the DNA was made. TRBV21-1 is a pseudogene locus. This CDR3 contains 17 residues.

The chain carries TRBV5-1 and TRBJ1-1; no firm D call. The germline CDR1 and CDR2 sequences are SGHRS and YFSETQ. The CDR3 totals 14 residues. V gave up 3 bases and J gave up 1 base, with 10 bases separating them. The CDR3 coding sequence is TGCGCCAGCAGCTCGCCCCCAGGGAACACTGAAGCTTTCTTT. Translating it yields CASSSPPGNTEAFF.

This rearrangement joins TRBV3-1 (or the pseudogene TRBV3-2) to TRBJ2-3, with 13 bases fitting TRBD2. Germline V gene sequence: CDR1 LGHDT, CDR2 YNNKEL (reference sequence). The CDR3 loop spans 19 amino acids. Trimming removed 3 bases from V and 4 bases from J; junction bases left unmatched: 13. CDR3 sequence (DNA): TGTGCCAGCAGCCAGGTATTAGGGACTAGCGGGATGAGCGCAGATACGCAGTATTTT. Amino acid sequence: CASSQVLGTSGMSADTQYF.